This note documents a single T cell receptor beta chain sequence. Documented time point: pre-sensitization, week 0. Indicated treatment: therapeutic diphenylcyclopropenone sensitization with weekly scalp DPC. TCRdb used MiXCR to reprocess the RACE reads, holding one entry per CDR3 protein. The table records roughly 250,000 distinct CDR3 sequences, approximately 8.6% of them present only once. The sample belongs to a study of human T cells and chemical hapten exposure. Study summary: Sensitization was performed using 2% DPC on an approximately 2 cm by approximately 2 cm upper inner arm skin site.

The CDR3 totals 15 residues. The germline V gene encodes CDR1 MNHEY and CDR2 SVGAGI. Trimming removed 2 bases at V and 4 bases at J, with 14 bases between. The receptor was derived from a middle-aged woman with alopecia areata. Some clones in this sample may be carry-over from other donors' samples. The chain uses TRBV6-5 and TRBJ1-1; D is perhaps TRBD1 (6 bases). Sequencing was performed on whole blood, taken in connection with sensitization to the hapten diphenylcyclopropenone (DPC). For the CDR3, the DNA is TGTGCCAGCAGTTACCCGGGGGCTTTAAGCACTGAAGCTTTCTTT. Protein sequence: CASSYPGALSTEAFF.